Detailed here is one T cell receptor beta chain. This sample is part of a study of T cells in Graves' hyperthyroidism and ophthalmopathy. Criteria for exclusion of patients were uncontrolled infection, other autoimmune disease, pregnancy or lactation. Diagnoses were made from clinical symptoms, serum measures (thyroxine and TRAb), thyroid ultrasound and orbital computed tomography. PBMCs stemmed from around 9.3 ml fresh peripheral blood. The CDR3 extends over 12 amino acids. Trimming took off 5 bases at V and 4 bases at J, with 11 bases between the two ends. Looked up from germline, CDR1 is SQVTM and CDR2 is ANQGSEA. What was amplified from RNA transcripts were TCR beta CDR3 regions. A set of HTBI primers served as the primers for a first-round RT-PCR of the TCR CDR3. TCRdb reprocessed the multiplex PCR reads with MiXCR, giving one entry per CDR3 protein. This table holds 530,000 or so distinct CDR3 sequences, roughly a quarter found once.

The sample comprised blood. The receptor was isolated from a woman younger than 45 with Graves' ophthalmopathy. The chain uses TRBV29-1 and TRBJ1-2; D might be TRBD1 (5 bases). CDR3 sequence (DNA): TGCAGCGTTCTTGGGACGGTCTATGGCTACACCTTC. Protein: CSVLGTVYGYTF.